This passage covers 23 T cell receptor beta chains from one sample sequenced in a study of blood T cell repertoires in COVID-19. The table came from immunoSEQ multiplex PCR; TCRdb's copy has only in-frame clones and leaves some out. The sample has fewer than 350,000 clones; around nine tenths are singletons. The sample taken for sequencing was PBMCs or T cells enriched from blood (not recorded which). These receptor sequences come from a woman in her fifties or sixties in a cohort exposed to, infected with or recovered from COVID-19 (not recorded which).

This chain connects TRBV7-9 to TRBJ2-3; 7 bases fit TRBD2. This CDR3 is built from 15 residues. V was clipped by 1 base and J by 2 bases; unmatched bases: 3. Germline values: CDR1 SEHNR, CDR2 FQNEAQ (reference sequence). The DNA of the CDR3 is TGTGCCAGCAGCTTAGGGGAGGGGTTCACAGATACGCAGTATTTT. It yields the protein CASSLGEGFTDTQYF.

The gene calls are TRBV7-6 and TRBJ2-6, with 11 positions matching TRBD2. This CDR3 contains 18 residues. The ends lost 0 bases at V and 0 bases at J; junction bases unmatched: 1. Germline loops: CDR1 SGHVS, CDR2 FNYEAQ. The CDR3, as DNA: TGTGCCAGCAGCTTAGCCACTAGCGGGAGCTCTGGGGCCAACGTCCTGACTTTC. It codes for CASSLATSGSSGANVLTF.

This clone was seen repeatedly, ten times or more. The gene calls are TRBV28 and TRBJ2-2, with TRBD1 as a possible D gene (5 bases). The ends were cut back, 10 bases at V and 1 base at J, with 10 bases in the middle. The CDR3 covers 13 residues. Germline CDR1 is MDHEN and CDR2 is SYDVKM. DNA for the CDR3: TGTGCCACCCTAAGGGGGAACACCGGGGAGCTGTTTTTT. Amino acids: CATLRGNTGELFF.

This chain links TRBV28 with TRBJ2-7, with 9 bases matching TRBD2. Germline assignment: CDR1 MDHEN and CDR2 SYDVKM. The junction had 6 bases not matched to a gene; V was cut back by 4 bases and J by 2 bases. CDR3 length equals 15 residues. DNA of the CDR3: TGTGCCAGCAGTTCACCGGGACTAGCTACCTACGAGCAGTACTTC. Translation gives CASSSPGLATYEQYF.

The genes are TRBV18 and TRBJ1-4; D gene ambiguous. Trimming cost V 3 bases and J 7 bases, with 9 bases left between them. Germline CDR1 KGHSH, CDR2 LQKENI. The CDR3 spans 13 residues. The CDR3 sequence is CASSPSGVEKLFF. The CDR3 region has the DNA TGTGCCAGCTCACCCTCAGGCGTTGAAAAACTGTTTTTT.

V usage is TRBV10-3 and J usage is TRBJ2-1; possible D gene TRBD1, 6 bases. The CDR3 runs to 14 residues. V lost 4 bases and J 9 bases, leaving 16 bases between the germline ends. Germline values: CDR1 ENHRY, CDR2 SYGVKD. CDR3 DNA: TGTGCCATCAGTGTTCAACAGGGAAGTGGTGAGCAGTTCTTC. The encoded protein is CAISVQQGSGEQFF.

This chain joins TRBV7-9 and TRBJ2-3; 10 bases fit TRBD1. V dropped 5 bases and J dropped 2; count of bases not matched to a gene: 10. CDR3 size: 17 residues. Germline assignment: CDR1 SEHNR and CDR2 FQNEAQ (reference sequence). CDR3 amino acids: CASSPDRGRLLTDTQYF. The DNA of the CDR3 is TGTGCCAGCAGCCCCGACAGGGGGCGGTTGCTCACAGATACGCAGTATTTT.

The genes are TRBV5-3 and TRBJ2-2; TRBD1 might be the D (6 bases). TRBV5-3 is filed as an ORF, its function uncertain. With 1 base removed from V and 2 bases from J, the gap between germline ends came to 12 bases. This CDR3 is built from 16 residues. Written as DNA, the CDR3 is TGTGCCAGAAGCTTGAACAGGGTCCAAAACACCGGGGAGCTGTTTTTT. It codes for CARSLNRVQNTGELFF.

The V and J genes are TRBV12-1 and TRBJ1-2; the DNA was not compared with TRBD1, the D call given in the table. TRBV12-1 is described as a pseudogene. The CDR3 has 16 amino acids. This CDR3 is CASSFAETGGDYGYTF. The CDR3 DNA reads TGTGCCAGCAGCTTTGCGGAGACAGGGGGCGACTATGGCTACACCTTC.

The V and J genes are TRBV30 and TRBJ1-5, with TRBD1 matching 7 bases. V shed 3 bases, J shed 3 bases, and the junction held 11 bases outside the gene matches. Germline V lookup: CDR1 GTSNPN, CDR2 SVGIG (reference sequence). The length of the CDR3 is 16 residues. CDR3 protein: CAWRGRWGQTNQPQHF. The DNA of the CDR3 is TGTGCCTGGAGGGGTCGATGGGGACAGACCAATCAGCCCCAGCATTTT.

The gene calls are TRBV7-9 and TRBJ1-3, with D uncertain. The CDR3 is made up of 13 amino acids. Germline V gene lookup returns CDR1 SEHNR and CDR2 FQNEAQ (reference sequence). V gave up 4 bases and J gave up 0 bases, with 4 bases separating them. CDR3 amino acids: CASSSSSGNTIYF. The CDR3 region has the DNA TGTGCCAGCAGCTCGAGCTCTGGAAACACCATATATTTT.

V usage is TRBV12-3 or TRBV12-4 and J usage is TRBJ1-5; D ambiguous. The CDR3 has 12 amino acids. Trimming left V 3 bases short and J 4 bases short, with 4 bases between. CDR3 nucleotides: TGTGCCAGCAGTTTGGAGAATCAGCCCCAGCATTTT. Its protein product is CASSLENQPQHF.

This sequence joins TRBV24-1 and TRBJ2-3; no clear D. V was shortened by 9 bases and J by 0 bases, with 12 bases between the two germline ends. CDR3 length: 14 amino acids. Germline CDR1 is KGHDR and CDR2 is SFDVKD. Here the CDR3 reads CATSTQISTDTQYF. The DNA for the CDR3 is TGTGCCACCTCCACACAGATCAGCACAGATACGCAGTATTTT.

The CDR3 spells CASSPPSGGQKAYEQYF. Written as DNA, the CDR3 is TGTGCCAGCAGTCCCCCCAGCGGGGGACAGAAAGCCTACGAGCAGTACTTC. The chain has TRBV25-1 and TRBJ2-7; a possible D gene is TRBD2 (8 bases). The CDR3 has 17 residues. Germline-derived CDR1 and CDR2 are MGHDK and SYGVNS. Between the trimmed V and J ends, which lost 5 bases and 2 bases, there was a span of 22 bases.

This chain links TRBV25-1 with TRBJ1-2; D is perhaps TRBD1 (5 bases). V was cut by 3 bases and J by 7 bases, with 12 bases left in between. This CDR3 region has 13 residues. Germline V gene data show CDR1 as MGHDK and CDR2 as SYGVNS. CDR3 residues: CASSEGRLSGYTF. The CDR3 DNA reads TGTGCCAGCAGTGAGGGGCGGCTTTCTGGCTACACCTTC.

This clone is a singleton in its sample. This chain links TRBV7-3 with TRBJ2-1; a weak D match, TRBD2 (5 bases). The CDR3 sequence is 13 residues long. In germline, CDR1 is SGHTA, CDR2 FQGTGA. The V and J ends lost 8 bases and 5 bases respectively, with 13 bases between them. The DNA of the CDR3 is TGTGCCAGCTCCCCGCTAGCAGACAATGAGCAGTTCTTC. Translated, it gives CASSPLADNEQFF.

The chain couples TRBV19 to TRBJ1-5; 9 bases agree with TRBD1. Germline V gene lookup returns CDR1 LNHDA and CDR2 SQIVND (reference sequence). The junction had 6 bases not matched to a gene; V was cut back by 5 bases and J by 1 base. The CDR3 totals 16 residues. CDR3 DNA: TGTGCCAGTAGTGAAGGACAGGGGCGAAGCAATCAGCCCCAGCATTTT. It translates to CASSEGQGRSNQPQHF. Based on the CDR3 plus reference TRBV19 and TRBJ1-5, the full variable domain is DGGITQSPKYLFRKEGQNVTLSCEQNLNHDAMYWYRQDPGQGLRLIYYSQIVNDFQKGDIAEGYSVSREKKESFPLTVTSAQKNPTAFYLCASSEGQGRSNQPQHFGDGTRLSIL.

The chain carries TRBV29-1 and TRBJ2-3; TRBD1 agrees at 7 bases. CDR3 length: 14 residues. V lost 6 bases, J lost 2 bases, and 8 bases stayed unmatched. Per the germline V gene, CDR1 is SQVTM and CDR2 is ANQGSEA. The CDR3 sequence is CSVGPGGFTDTQYF. The CDR3 bases are TGCAGCGTGGGGCCAGGGGGATTCACAGATACGCAGTATTTT.

J is TRBJ1-1 and V is TRBV5-1; TRBD1 aligns across 7 bases. The junction had 2 bases not matched to a gene; V was cut back by 3 bases and J by 0 bases. The germline gives CDR1 SGHRS, CDR2 YFSETQ. The CDR3 is made up of 14 amino acids. The CDR3 nucleotides are TGCGCCAGCAGCTCGACAGGGTTGAACACTGAAGCTTTCTTT. It specifies CASSSTGLNTEAFF. Full variable domain (rest looked up from reference TRBV5-1 and TRBJ1-1): KAGVTQTPRYLIKTRGQQVTLSCSPISGHRSVSWYQQTPGQGLQFLFEYFSETQRNKGNFPGRFSGRQFSNSRSEMNVSTLELGDSALYLCASSSTGLNTEAFFGQGTRLTVV.

The chain couples TRBV5-4 to TRBJ2-1; D not certain. Germline CDR1 SGHNT, CDR2 YYREEE (reference sequence). Trimming took 1 base from V and 6 from J, leaving 11 bases between them. The CDR3 contains 14 residues. The chain's CDR3 is CASSLQLNPNEQFF. Written as DNA, the CDR3 is TGTGCCAGCAGCTTGCAACTTAATCCCAATGAGCAGTTCTTC.

V gene TRBV11-1 combines with J gene TRBJ2-1; D possibly corresponds to TRBD1 (5 bases). The V gene lost 2 bases and the J gene lost 12 bases, with 11 bases spanning the gap. This CDR3 is built from 12 residues. Germline values: CDR1 SGHAT, CDR2 FQDESV (reference sequence). The chain's CDR3 is CASSLMGRGQFF. The CDR3 nucleotides read TGTGCCAGCAGCTTAATGGGGCGCGGGCAGTTCTTC.

CDR3 protein: CASRPPRNYGYTF. The CDR3 region has the DNA TGTGCCAGCAGACCACCCCGGAACTATGGCTACACCTTC. The chain carries TRBV28 and TRBJ1-2; the D is unclear. Germline CDR1 reads MDHEN; CDR2 reads SYDVKM. V lost 6 bases to trimming and J lost 2 bases, with 10 bases between them. The CDR3 covers 13 residues.

V is TRBV19 and J is TRBJ2-7; unclear D gene. CDR3 length equals 11 residues. The germline CDR1 and CDR2 sequences are LNHDA and SQIVND (reference sequence). Trimming pared 4 bases from V and 4 bases from J, leaving 5 bases between. Here the CDR3 reads CASSNLYEQYF. The CDR3 bases are TGTGCCAGTAGTAATCTATACGAGCAGTACTTC.